One and the same sample provided the 15 T cell receptor beta chains below, sequenced in a study of OX40 agonist ivuxolimab in advanced cancers. The repertoire was sequenced with immunoSEQ multiplex PCR; TCRdb's copy has only in-frame clones and lacks some. The sample has about 50,000 clones; approximately 89% are singletons. The sequenced sample was CD4+ or CD8+ T cells sorted from blood, obtained in a trial of the OX40 agonist ivuxolimab. The receptors come from an adult with an advanced solid tumor such as melanoma, head and neck, liver or kidney cancer.

In this sample, this clone turned up a few times. CDR3 region: CASSLESNEQFF. The DNA of the CDR3 is TGTGCCAGCAGCTTAGAGTCCAATGAGCAGTTCTTC. V is TRBV13 and J is TRBJ2-1; D is ambiguous. The CDR3 runs 12 residues. Germline-derived CDR1 and CDR2 are PRHDT and FYEKMQ (reference sequence). The V end lost 1 base, the J end lost 6 bases, and 4 bases lay between the germline ends.

This chain connects TRBV9 to TRBJ1-4; no reliable D call. V was shortened by 0 bases and J by 4 bases, with 10 bases between the two germline ends. Germline values: CDR1 SGDLS, CDR2 YYNGEE. The CDR3 has 15 residues. Here the CDR3 reads CASSVGLGFNEKLFF. As DNA, the CDR3 is TGTGCCAGCAGCGTAGGTTTGGGGTTTAATGAAAAACTGTTTTTT.

In its sample, this clone was seen once. Its ends do not fully match the called genes, so a read error is possible. The rearrangement uses TRBV7-7 and TRBJ2-3; 10 bases agree with TRBD2. Germline V gene data show CDR1 as SSHAT and CDR2 as FNYEAQ (reference sequence). This CDR3 contains 15 residues. CDR3 DNA: TGTGCTAGCAGCTCCGAAGCGGGGGGGCTTGATACGCAGTATTTT. It encodes CASSSEAGGLDTQYF.

The chain links TRBV15 to TRBJ1-4; the D is unclear. Germline loops: CDR1 LNHNV, CDR2 YYDKDF (reference sequence). The CDR3 spans 17 residues. Deletions cut 0 bases from V and 2 bases from J, with 13 bases between. The DNA for the CDR3 is TGTGCCACCAGCAGAGAGTCATTTGCGACGACTAATGAAAAACTGTTTTTT. Residues: CATSRESFATTNEKLFF.

The gene calls are TRBV27 and TRBJ2-2; D possibly corresponds to TRBD2 (5 bases). CDR1 and CDR2 from the germline V gene are MNHEY and SMNVEV (reference sequence). V lost 2 bases, J lost 2 bases, and 6 bases lay in between. The CDR3 has 14 amino acids. DNA for the CDR3: TGTGCCAGCAGTTTAGGACTTAACACCGGGGAGCTGTTTTTT. This codes for CASSLGLNTGELFF.

The chain links TRBV5-8 to TRBJ1-6; D may be TRBD1 (5 bases). CDR3 size: 12 residues. V shed 4 bases and J shed 10 bases, with 9 bases lying between them. Per the germline V gene, CDR1 is SGHTS and CDR2 is YDEGEE. The CDR3 protein is CASSPWGSPLHF. Written as DNA, the CDR3 is TGTGCCAGCAGCCCCTGGGGGTCACCCCTCCACTTT. Variable domain in full (rest from reference TRBV5-8 and TRBJ1-6): EAGVTQSPTHLIKTRGQQATLRCSPISGHTSVYWYQQALGLGLQFLLWYDEGEERNRGNFPPRFSGRQFPNYSSELNVNALELEDSALYLCASSPWGSPLHFGNGTRLTVT.

This chain connects TRBV6-6 to TRBJ2-7, with TRBD1 as a possible D gene (6 bases). This CDR3 spans 13 amino acids. The V and J ends lost 7 bases and 2 bases respectively, with 12 bases between them. Germline assignment: CDR1 MNHNY and CDR2 SVGAGI (reference sequence). This CDR3 reads CASNQDRPYEQYF. The CDR3 DNA reads TGTGCCAGCAACCAGGACAGACCCTACGAGCAGTACTTC.

The CDR3 region is CASSLMATSNEQFF. The CDR3 region has the DNA TGTGCCAGCAGTTTAATGGCAACTAGCAATGAGCAGTTCTTC. The chain employs TRBV28 and TRBJ2-1; possible D gene TRBD2, 5 bases. Deletions cut 2 bases from V and 6 bases from J, with 11 bases between. Germline V gene sequence: CDR1 MDHEN, CDR2 SYDVKM. There are 14 residues in the CDR3.

This clone appeared a few times. This chain connects TRBV7-9 to TRBJ2-7; D is unresolved. Per the germline V gene, CDR1 is SEHNR and CDR2 is FQNEAQ (reference sequence). With 5 bases removed from V and 1 base from J, the gap between germline ends came to 9 bases. The CDR3 length is 13 residues. CDR3 coding DNA: TGTGCCAGCAGCCGGGTCACGTCCTACGAGCAGTACTTC. Translated: CASSRVTSYEQYF.

J is TRBJ2-3 and V is TRBV4-3; 12 bases fit TRBD2. The CDR3 contains 16 residues. The germline gives CDR1 LGHNA, CDR2 YSLEER. The V segment lost 0 bases and the J segment 8 bases; nucleotides outside the gene matches: 6. CDR3 sequence: CASSQDYLAGGATQYF. Here the CDR3 DNA reads TGCGCCAGCAGCCAAGATTACCTAGCGGGGGGGGCTACGCAGTATTTT.

The V and J genes are TRBV6-6 and TRBJ1-2, with D possibly TRBD1 on 5 matching bases. Trimming removed 10 bases from V and 6 bases from J, with 12 bases in between. The CDR3 is 11 amino acids. From germline, CDR1 is MNHNY and CDR2 SVGAGI (reference sequence). CDR3 coding DNA: TGTGCCACCTGGTGGGGCGATGGCTACACCTTC. Protein product: CATWWGDGYTF.

The chain uses TRBV6-1 and TRBJ2-7; D unclear. V gave up 2 bases and J gave up 7 bases, with 6 bases separating them. The CDR3 loop spans 11 amino acids. Germline V lookup: CDR1 MNHNS, CDR2 SASEGT. In DNA, the CDR3 is TGTGCCAGCAGTGAATCTGAGGAGCAGTACTTC. The encoded protein is CASSESEEQYF.

J is TRBJ2-3 and V is TRBV7-9; TRBD2 agrees at 9 bases. The CDR3 sequence is 16 residues long. Germline lookup yields CDR1 SEHNR and CDR2 FQNEAQ (reference sequence). V was pared by 1 base and J by 4 bases, with 6 bases of the junction left unmatched. CDR3 sequence (DNA): TGTGCCAGCAGCTTAGAGCGGGGGGCGTTCGCAGATACGCAGTATTTT. Translated, it gives CASSLERGAFADTQYF.

The CDR3: CASSHADRADGYTF. In DNA, the CDR3 is TGCGCCAGCAGCCATGCGGACAGGGCGGATGGCTACACCTTC. The rearrangement links TRBV4-3 to TRBJ1-2; 8 bases fit TRBD1. The V segment lost 3 bases and the J segment 6 bases; nucleotides outside the gene matches: 6. Looked up from germline, CDR1 is LGHNA and CDR2 is YSLEER. The CDR3 sequence is 14 residues long.

The gene calls are TRBV4-2 and TRBJ1-2, with TRBD1 identical over 8 bases. The CDR3 totals 13 residues. Germline V gene data show CDR1 as LGHNA and CDR2 as YNFKEQ. Trimming at V came to 8 bases and at J to 3 bases, leaving 5 bases not matched to a gene. The chain's CDR3 is CASRTGMDYGYTF. The CDR3 DNA follows: TGTGCCAGCCGGACAGGGATGGACTATGGCTACACCTTC.